This T cell receptor (beta chain) was found in a study of shared clonotypes between healthy human individuals. General observations from the study: Clonotype sharing among donors was thought likely to change with sequencing depth.

The V end was cut by 4 bases, the J end by 2 bases, with 23 bases between. The CDR3 length is 17 residues. CDR1 is SQVTM, CDR2 ANQGSEA, per germline. Profiled with immunoSEQ multiplex PCR; TCRdb holds only in-frame clones, not every one. The table lists 600,000 or so clones, around 95% of them singletons. CD45RO-negative, CCR7-positively selected cells formed the naive CD8 fraction, excluding terminally differentiated effector memory CD45RA+ cells. Comments on this clone: The antigen remains undetermined.

This clonotype was obtained from a young woman in good health. Input material: naive CD8+ T cells sorted from blood. The rearrangement links TRBV29-1 to TRBJ2-5; D is perhaps TRBD2 (6 bases). The CDR3 is CSVAIRLGDGLQETQYF. CDR3 in DNA: TGCAGCGTTGCTATTAGGTTAGGGGACGGACTACAAGAGACCCAGTACTTC.